This T cell receptor (beta chain) appears in the sequencing data of a study of blood T cell repertoires in COVID-19. Study-wide context: Sample material is recorded as cDNA or gDNA derived from T cells, B-cell-depleted T cells, or PBMCs.

The CDR3 contains 20 residues. The ends lost 5 bases at V and 0 bases at J; junction bases unmatched: 18. Germline CDR1 MNHNY, CDR2 SVGAGI (reference sequence). In the original processing: For nucleated cells, counts were estimated from reference gene primer amplification. Assay: immunoSEQ multiplex PCR; the TCRdb copy retains only in-frame clones and omits some. V, J and clone size are taken as reported in that table, and D and trimming were inferred from the DNA itself. The sample gives about 290,000 clones, roughly 90% of which show up once; 0.9% to 1% is in the top ten. This receptor was identified in a middle-aged woman who had recovered from COVID-19. The sequenced material came from peripheral blood. V is TRBV6-6 and J is TRBJ2-4, with TRBD1 matching over 8 bases. In nucleotides, the CDR3 is TGTGCCAGCAGTCCTGTGTTTCGGACAGGGAAAATTCTAGCCAAAAACATTCAGTACTTC. Translated: CASSPVFRTGKILAKNIQYF.